What follows are 16 T cell receptor beta chains derived from one specimen sequenced in a study of blood T cells in healthy people across ages. For the second PCR, which ran for about 7 to 11 cycles, a sample-barcoded 5' primer and a J-beta primer mix were used. A single record per CDR3 protein comes from TCRdb applying MiXCR to the 5' RACE reads. The sample consists of roughly 1,500,000 distinct CDR3 sequences, about 32% of them appearing once. Input material: blood. The source is a woman aged 25-40 years in good health.

V usage is TRBV29-1 and J usage is TRBJ1-2; D unresolved. Germline lookup yields CDR1 SQVTM and CDR2 ANQGSEA. The CDR3 length is 14 residues. The V end lost 2 bases, the J end lost 5 bases, and 15 bases lay between the germline ends. Here the CDR3 DNA reads TGCAGCGTTGAAAGGCGACCTCGGGGTTATGGCTACACCTTC. Protein sequence: CSVERRPRGYGYTF.

V gene TRBV9 combines with J gene TRBJ2-1; the D gene is possibly TRBD2 (5 bases). This CDR3 has 15 amino acids. Germline-derived CDR1 and CDR2 are SGDLS and YYNGEE. Trimming left V 1 base short and J 6 bases short, with 14 bases between. The DNA of the CDR3 is TGTGCCAGCAGCGTAACGGGCGGGCCAGGCAATGAGCAGTTCTTC. Amino acid sequence: CASSVTGGPGNEQFF.

With respect to this clonotype: A read error is likely, as this CDR3 ends without the conserved phenylalanine or tryptophan. The chain carries TRBV28 and TRBJ1-2; D uncertain. The CDR3 totals 13 residues. V gave up 3 bases and J gave up 5 bases, with 10 bases separating them. CDR1 MDHEN and CDR2 SYDVKM come from the germline V gene. The CDR3 region has the DNA TGTGCCAGCAGTTTCATGGGATCTTATGGCTACACCGTC. Translation: CASSFMGSYGYTV.

This CDR3 reads CASSSPGTARDTQYF. The CDR3 nucleotides read TGTGCCAGCAGTTCCCCGGGGACCGCACGAGATACGCAGTATTTT. The genes are TRBV28 and TRBJ2-3; either TRBD1 or TRBD2 may fit D (5 bases each). The CDR3 is 15 amino acids. Germline CDR1 and CDR2: MDHEN and SYDVKM. V was shortened by 4 bases and J by 5 bases, with 16 bases between the two germline ends.

This clonotype has more than one count but fewer than ten. A much more abundant neighbour one base away suggests this may be a read error. The rearrangement links TRBV27 to TRBJ2-7; 12 bases line up with TRBD1. V lost 5 bases, J lost 3 bases, and 5 bases stayed unmatched. The CDR3 loop spans 15 amino acids. From germline, CDR1 is MNHEY and CDR2 SMNVEV (reference sequence). The CDR3 DNA sequence: TGTGCCAGCAGTCCCGGGACAGGGGGCTTCTACGAGCAGTACTTC. Amino acid sequence: CASSPGTGGFYEQYF.

This chain joins TRBV7-3 and TRBJ2-3; D not certain. The CDR3 totals 14 residues. V shed 0 bases and J shed 1 base, with 5 bases lying between them. CDR1 is SGHTA and CDR2 is FQGTGA in the germline V gene. CDR3 nucleotides: TGTGCCAGCAGCTTAACCTTTCGCACAGATACGCAGTATTTT. It is translated as CASSLTFRTDTQYF.

On this clonotype itself: A much larger clone lies a single base off, so this may be a read error. The J gene is TRBJ2-5, the V gene TRBV20-1, with TRBD2 matching over 9 bases. The J call is doubtful: the DNA matches TRBJ2-7 better. CDR3 length: 13 residues. Germline CDR1 is DFQATT and CDR2 is SNEGSKA (reference sequence). The CDR3 DNA reads TGCAGTGCTAGTTCCAGCGGGGGGTACGAGCAGTACTTC. Amino acid sequence: CSASSSGGYEQYF.

The chain combines TRBV18 with TRBJ2-1; 13 nucleotides agree with TRBD2. CDR3 length: 19 residues. CDR1 is KGHSH and CDR2 is LQKENI in the germline V gene. V was pared by 4 bases and J by 7 bases, with 16 bases of the junction left unmatched. This CDR3 is CASSLLPIGLAGVRNEQFF. CDR3 coding DNA: TGTGCCAGCTCACTCCTACCGATCGGACTAGCGGGAGTTCGGAATGAGCAGTTCTTC.

This clonotype was detected a few times. As DNA, the CDR3 is TGTGCCAGCAGCTTGCCACAGGGGGCTTATGAGACCCAGTACTTC. Translation: CASSLPQGAYETQYF. The chain couples TRBV5-4 to TRBJ2-5; the match to TRBD1 covers 9 bases. The CDR3 extends over 15 amino acids. Germline trimming cut 1 base from V and 5 bases from J; bases unmatched to any gene: 6. Germline-derived CDR1 and CDR2 are SGHNT and YYREEE (reference sequence). Filled out from reference TRBV5-4 and TRBJ2-5, the complete variable domain reads ETGVTQSPTHLIKTRGQQVTLRCSSQSGHNTVSWYQQALGQGPQFIFQYYREEENGRGNFPPRFSGLQFPNYSSELNVNALELDDSALYLCASSLPQGAYETQYFGPGTRLLVL.

CDR3 protein: CSARDFRREETQYF. Written as DNA, the CDR3 is TGCAGTGCTAGAGATTTTCGCAGGGAGGAGACCCAGTACTTC. The rearrangement uses TRBV20-1 and TRBJ2-5; D may correspond to TRBD1 or TRBD2 (5 bases each). V shed 0 bases and J shed 5 bases, with 13 bases lying between them. Germline lookup yields CDR1 DFQATT and CDR2 SNEGSKA (reference sequence). CDR3 length: 14 amino acids.

This chain joins TRBV20-1 and TRBJ1-5; TRBD1 aligns across 8 bases. Germline V gives CDR1 DFQATT, CDR2 SNEGSKA (reference sequence). CDR3 length: 17 residues. Germline trimming cut 4 bases from V and 4 bases from J; bases unmatched to any gene: 15. The CDR3 is CSAIPGQGADGNQPQHF. Here the CDR3 DNA reads TGCAGTGCTATTCCCGGGCAGGGGGCAGATGGTAATCAGCCCCAGCATTTT.

This clonotype was detected a few times. The chain recombines TRBV24-1 with TRBJ2-3, with D perhaps matching TRBD2 (5 bases). The V end was cut by 10 bases, the J end by 1 base, with 8 bases between. This CDR3 region has 12 residues. Germline loops: CDR1 KGHDR, CDR2 SFDVKD. The CDR3 protein is CATAGGTDTQYF. For the CDR3, the DNA is TGTGCCACAGCCGGGGGCACAGATACGCAGTATTTT.

This chain links TRBV6-1 with TRBJ2-2; D is possibly TRBD2 (5 bases). The V end lost 2 bases, the J end lost 6 bases, and 10 bases lay between the germline ends. Germline V CDR1 and CDR2: MNHNS, SASEGT. The CDR3 loop spans 14 amino acids. In nucleotides, the CDR3 is TGTGCCAGCAGTGAACTGGCCGGGGCCGGGGAGCTGTTTTTT. Translated: CASSELAGAGELFF.

This clonotype came up once. This rearrangement joins TRBV7-8 to TRBJ1-5; 7 bases match TRBD1. CDR3 size: 15 residues. CDR1 and CDR2 from the germline V gene are SGHVS and FQNEAQ. The V gene end was trimmed by 5 bases and the J gene end by 4 bases; junction bases not matched to a gene: 8. The CDR3 spells CASSPPGTANQPQHF. Here the CDR3 DNA reads TGTGCCAGCAGCCCTCCCGGGACAGCTAATCAGCCCCAGCATTTT.

In this sample, this clonotype turned up many times. This rearrangement joins TRBV20-1 to TRBJ2-7; 8 bases align to TRBD2. Unmatched junction bases numbered 1, after V lost 3 bases and J lost 0 bases. The CDR3 loop spans 13 amino acids. Germline lookup yields CDR1 DFQATT and CDR2 SNEGSKA (reference sequence). The CDR3 nucleotides are TGCAGTGCTAGGGGGACTAGCTCCTACGAGCAGTACTTC. Translated: CSARGTSSYEQYF.

In its sample, this clonotype was seen many times. The chain joins TRBV4-1 to TRBJ2-1, with 8 bases lining up with TRBD2. V trimming: 4 bases; J trimming: 0 bases; junction bases outside the gene matches: 5. Germline V gene lookup returns CDR1 MGHRA and CDR2 YSYEKL. The CDR3 is made up of 16 amino acids. Here the CDR3 reads CASSPQRGSSYNEQFF. As DNA, the CDR3 is TGCGCCAGCAGCCCACAGCGGGGGAGCTCCTACAATGAGCAGTTCTTC.